The sequence of this TCR beta chain was determined in a study of blood T cell repertoires in COVID-19. About the research overall: Samples of COVID-19 (acute and convalescent) were obtained from the United States, Italy and Spain. Sources were T cells, B-cell-depleted T cells, or PBMCs; the material itself was cDNA or gDNA.

The V gene's germline CDR1 is ENHRY and CDR2 SYGVKD. J lost 5 bases, V lost 3 bases, and 4 bases had no gene match. This CDR3 region has 15 residues. Per the original data handling: Nucleated cell counts were estimated from reference gene primer amplification. This table comes from immunoSEQ multiplex PCR, and its TCRdb copy is limited to in-frame clones, with some not included. The V and J calls and clone size were taken over from that table, and D and trimming were inferred from the DNA. Of 60,000 to 75,000 clones listed, 88% are singletons. The specimen sequenced was peripheral blood. The chain has TRBV10-3 and TRBJ2-1; TRBD2 aligns across 10 bases. The receptor comes from a human donor in a cohort sampled during active COVID-19. Here the CDR3 reads CAISDWLAGDNEQFF. Here the CDR3 DNA reads TGTGCCATCAGTGACTGGCTAGCGGGAGACAATGAGCAGTTCTTC.